The clone carrying this TCR beta chain was counted once. The sample originates from a study of technical replicates of blood from several donors. Profiled with immunoSEQ multiplex PCR; TCRdb holds only in-frame clones, not every one. The sample consists of tens of thousands of clones, roughly nine tenths of them appearing once. Germline CDR1 MRHNA, CDR2 SNTAGT. CDR3 length: 13 residues. The V gene end was trimmed by 7 bases and the J gene end by 8 bases; junction bases not matched to a gene: 7. The chain is built from TRBV6-4 and TRBJ2-1; 8 bases are a match to TRBD2. This clonotype was obtained from a human donor in good health. The sequencing sample was made of T cells isolated from PBMCs. This CDR3 reads CASTLAGTYEQFF. The DNA for the CDR3 is TGTGCCAGCACTCTAGCGGGTACCTATGAGCAGTTCTTC.